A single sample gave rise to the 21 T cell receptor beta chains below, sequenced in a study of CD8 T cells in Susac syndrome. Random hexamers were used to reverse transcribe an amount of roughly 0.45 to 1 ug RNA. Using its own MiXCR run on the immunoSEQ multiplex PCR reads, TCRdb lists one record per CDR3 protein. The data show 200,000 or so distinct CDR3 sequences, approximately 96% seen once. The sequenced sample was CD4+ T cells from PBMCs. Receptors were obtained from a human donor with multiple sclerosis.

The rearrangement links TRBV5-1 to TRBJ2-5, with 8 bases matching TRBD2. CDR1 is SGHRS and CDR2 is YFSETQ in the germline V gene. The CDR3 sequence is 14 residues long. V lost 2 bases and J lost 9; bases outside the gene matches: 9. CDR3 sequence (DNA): TGCGCCAGCAGCTTAACTAGCGGACCCAGGGCCCAGTACTTC. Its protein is CASSLTSGPRAQYF.

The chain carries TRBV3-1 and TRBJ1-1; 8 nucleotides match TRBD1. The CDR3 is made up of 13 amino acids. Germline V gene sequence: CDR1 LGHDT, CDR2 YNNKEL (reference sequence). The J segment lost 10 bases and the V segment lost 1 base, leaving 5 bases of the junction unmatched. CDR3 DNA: TGTGCCAGCAGCCAAGGGCAGGGGGCGCGAGCTTTCTTT. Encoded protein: CASSQGQGARAFF.

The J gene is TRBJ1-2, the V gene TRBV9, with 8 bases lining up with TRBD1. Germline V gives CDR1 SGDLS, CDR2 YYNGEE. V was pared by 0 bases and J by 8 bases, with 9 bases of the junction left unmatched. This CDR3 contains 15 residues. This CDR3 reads CASSVGTGLIQGYTF. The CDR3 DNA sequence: TGTGCCAGCAGCGTAGGGACAGGGTTAATTCAGGGCTACACCTTC.

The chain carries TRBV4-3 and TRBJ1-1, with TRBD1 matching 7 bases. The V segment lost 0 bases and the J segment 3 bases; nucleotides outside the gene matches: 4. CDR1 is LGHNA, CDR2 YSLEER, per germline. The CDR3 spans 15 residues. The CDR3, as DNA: TGCGCCAGCAGCCAAGAATTAACAGGGGACACTGAAGCTTTCTTT. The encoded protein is CASSQELTGDTEAFF.

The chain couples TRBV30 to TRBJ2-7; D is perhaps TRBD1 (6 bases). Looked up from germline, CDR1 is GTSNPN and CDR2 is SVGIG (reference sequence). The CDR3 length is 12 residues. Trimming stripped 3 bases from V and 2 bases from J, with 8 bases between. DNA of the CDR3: TGTGCCTGGAGGGGACAAACCTACGAGCAGTACTTC. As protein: CAWRGQTYEQYF.

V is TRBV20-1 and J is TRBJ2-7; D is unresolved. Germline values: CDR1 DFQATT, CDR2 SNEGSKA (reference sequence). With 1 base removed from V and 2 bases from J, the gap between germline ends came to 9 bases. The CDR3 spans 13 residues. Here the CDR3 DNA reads TGCAGTGCTAGAGGGTACACGACCTACGAGCAGTACTTC. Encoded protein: CSARGYTTYEQYF.

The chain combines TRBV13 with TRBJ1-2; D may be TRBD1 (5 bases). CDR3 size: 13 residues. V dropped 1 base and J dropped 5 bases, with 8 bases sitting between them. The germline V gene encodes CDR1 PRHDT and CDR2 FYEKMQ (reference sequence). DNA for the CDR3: TGTGCCAGCAGCTTAGTCGACAGATATGGCTACACCTTC. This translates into CASSLVDRYGYTF.

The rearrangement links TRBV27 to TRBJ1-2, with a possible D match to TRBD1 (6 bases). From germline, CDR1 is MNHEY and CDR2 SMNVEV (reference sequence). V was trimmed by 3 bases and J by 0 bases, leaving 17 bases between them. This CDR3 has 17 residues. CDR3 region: CASSFSYPGGSNYGYTF. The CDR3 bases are TGTGCCAGCAGTTTCTCATACCCTGGGGGCTCTAACTATGGCTACACCTTC.

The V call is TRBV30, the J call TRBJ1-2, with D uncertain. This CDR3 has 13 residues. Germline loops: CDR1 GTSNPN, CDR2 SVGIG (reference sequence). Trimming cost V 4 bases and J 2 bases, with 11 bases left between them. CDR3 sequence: CAWTPQGNYGYTF. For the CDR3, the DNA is TGTGCCTGGACCCCTCAAGGGAACTATGGCTACACCTTC.

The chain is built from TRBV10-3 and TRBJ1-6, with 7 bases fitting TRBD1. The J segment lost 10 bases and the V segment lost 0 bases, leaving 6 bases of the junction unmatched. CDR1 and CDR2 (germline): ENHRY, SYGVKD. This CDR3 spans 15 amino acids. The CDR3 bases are TGTGCCATCAGTGAGTCACAGGGGAGGCGATCACCCCTCCACTTT. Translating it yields CAISESQGRRSPLHF.

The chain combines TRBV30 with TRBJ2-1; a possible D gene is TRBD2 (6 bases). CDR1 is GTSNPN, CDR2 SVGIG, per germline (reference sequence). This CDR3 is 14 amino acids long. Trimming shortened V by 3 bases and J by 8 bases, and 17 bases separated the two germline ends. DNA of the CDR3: TGTGCCTGGAGGAGGACTACCGTTCTCCATGAGCAGTTCTTC. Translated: CAWRRTTVLHEQFF.

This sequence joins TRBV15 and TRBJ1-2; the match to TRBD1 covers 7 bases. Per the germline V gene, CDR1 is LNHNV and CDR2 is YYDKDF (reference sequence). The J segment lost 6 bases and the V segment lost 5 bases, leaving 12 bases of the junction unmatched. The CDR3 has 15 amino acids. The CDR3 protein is CATSRTRGGSNGYTF. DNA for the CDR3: TGTGCCACCAGCCGCACCAGGGGGGGCTCCAATGGCTACACCTTC.

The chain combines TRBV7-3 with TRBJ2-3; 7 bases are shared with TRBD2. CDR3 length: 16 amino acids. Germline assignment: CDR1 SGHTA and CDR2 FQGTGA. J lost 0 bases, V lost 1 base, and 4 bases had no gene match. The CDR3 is CASSLNGGGSTDTQYF. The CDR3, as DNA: TGTGCCAGCAGCTTAAACGGCGGGGGAAGCACAGATACGCAGTATTTT.

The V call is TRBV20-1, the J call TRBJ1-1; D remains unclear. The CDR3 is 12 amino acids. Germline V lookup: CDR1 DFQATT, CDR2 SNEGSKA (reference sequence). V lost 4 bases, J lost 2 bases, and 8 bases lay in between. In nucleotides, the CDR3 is TGCAGTGCTATCTCCTTAAACACTGAAGCTTTCTTT. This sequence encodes CSAISLNTEAFF.

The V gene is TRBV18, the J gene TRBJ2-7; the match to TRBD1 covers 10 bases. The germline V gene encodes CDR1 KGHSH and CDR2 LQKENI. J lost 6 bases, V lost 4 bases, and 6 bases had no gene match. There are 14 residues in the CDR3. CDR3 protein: CASSQTGGEGEQYF. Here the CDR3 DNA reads TGTGCCAGCTCACAGACAGGGGGCGAAGGCGAGCAGTACTTC.

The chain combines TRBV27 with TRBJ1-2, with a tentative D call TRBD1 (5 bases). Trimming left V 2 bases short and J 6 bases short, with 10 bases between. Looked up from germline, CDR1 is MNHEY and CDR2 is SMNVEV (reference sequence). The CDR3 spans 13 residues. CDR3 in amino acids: CASSLTRVNGYTF. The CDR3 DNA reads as TGTGCCAGCAGTTTAACCAGGGTTAATGGCTACACCTTC.

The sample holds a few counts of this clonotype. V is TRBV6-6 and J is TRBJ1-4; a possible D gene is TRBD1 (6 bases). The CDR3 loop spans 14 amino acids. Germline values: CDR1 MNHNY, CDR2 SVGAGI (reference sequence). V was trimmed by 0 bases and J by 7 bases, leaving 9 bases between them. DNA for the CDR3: TGTGCCAGCAGTTACTCGGGAGGGGGTGAAAAACTGTTTTTT. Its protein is CASSYSGGGEKLFF.

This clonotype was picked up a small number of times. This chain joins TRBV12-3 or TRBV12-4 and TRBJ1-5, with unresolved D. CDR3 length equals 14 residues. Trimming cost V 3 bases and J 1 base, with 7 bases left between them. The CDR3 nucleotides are TGTGCCAGCAGTTTGGGGAGAAGCAATCAGCCCCAGCATTTT. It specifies CASSLGRSNQPQHF.

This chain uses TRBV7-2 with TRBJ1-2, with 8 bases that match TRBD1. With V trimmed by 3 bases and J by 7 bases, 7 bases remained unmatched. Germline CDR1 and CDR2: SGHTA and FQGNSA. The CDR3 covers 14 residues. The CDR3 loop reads CASSFLQGASGYTF. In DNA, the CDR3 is TGTGCCAGCAGCTTTCTCCAGGGGGCAAGTGGCTACACCTTC.

The CDR3 reads CSALDVPWAYEQYF. In nucleotides, the CDR3 is TGCAGCGCCCTCGATGTCCCCTGGGCCTACGAGCAGTACTTC. This chain links TRBV29-1 with TRBJ2-7; no clear D gene. CDR1 is SQVTM and CDR2 is ANQGSEA in the germline V gene. Deletions cut 7 bases from V and 2 bases from J, with 18 bases between. CDR3 length: 14 residues.

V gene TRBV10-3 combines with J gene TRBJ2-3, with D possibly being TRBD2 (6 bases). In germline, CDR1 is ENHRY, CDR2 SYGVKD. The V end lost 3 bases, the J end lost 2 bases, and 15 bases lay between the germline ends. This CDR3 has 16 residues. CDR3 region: CAISDRGGGTTDTQYF. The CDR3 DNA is TGTGCCATCAGTGACCGCGGTGGAGGGACCACAGATACGCAGTATTTT.